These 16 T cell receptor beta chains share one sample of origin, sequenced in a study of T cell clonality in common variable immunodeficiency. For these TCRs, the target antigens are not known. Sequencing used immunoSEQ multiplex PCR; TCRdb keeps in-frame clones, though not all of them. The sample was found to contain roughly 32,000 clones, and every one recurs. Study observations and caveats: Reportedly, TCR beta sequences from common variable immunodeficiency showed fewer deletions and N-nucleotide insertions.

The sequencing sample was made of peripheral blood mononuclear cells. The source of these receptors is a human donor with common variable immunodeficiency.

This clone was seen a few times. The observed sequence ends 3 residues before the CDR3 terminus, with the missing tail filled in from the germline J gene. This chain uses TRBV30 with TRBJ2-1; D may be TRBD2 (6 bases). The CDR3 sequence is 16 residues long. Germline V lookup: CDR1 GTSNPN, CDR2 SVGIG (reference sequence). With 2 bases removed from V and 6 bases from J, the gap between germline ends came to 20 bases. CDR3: CAWSTQVLASPNEQFF. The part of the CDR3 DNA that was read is TGTGCCTGGAGTACCCAGGTGCTAGCGAGTCCCAATGAG.

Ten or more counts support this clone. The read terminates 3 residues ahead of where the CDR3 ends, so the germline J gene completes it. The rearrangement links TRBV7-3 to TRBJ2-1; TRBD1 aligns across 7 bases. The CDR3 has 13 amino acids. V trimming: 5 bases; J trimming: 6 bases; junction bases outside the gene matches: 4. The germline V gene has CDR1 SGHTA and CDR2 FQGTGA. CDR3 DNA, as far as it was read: TGTGCCAGCAGCGAGGGGGCGGTCAATGAG. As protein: CASSEGAVNE. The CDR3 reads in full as CASSEGAVNEQFF.

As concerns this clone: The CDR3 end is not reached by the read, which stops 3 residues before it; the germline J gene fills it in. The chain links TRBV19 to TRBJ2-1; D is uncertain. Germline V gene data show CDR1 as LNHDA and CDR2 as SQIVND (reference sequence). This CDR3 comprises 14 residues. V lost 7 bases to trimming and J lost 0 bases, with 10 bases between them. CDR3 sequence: CASNARSSYNEQFF. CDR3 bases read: TGTGCCAGTAACGCGCGTAGCTCCTACAATGAG.

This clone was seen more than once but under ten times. The CDR3 bases that were read are TGCAGCGTTGAAGTAGCGGGAGGGAATCACAATGAG. Translated: CSVEVAGGNHNE. The complete CDR3 protein is CSVEVAGGNHNEQFF. The V and J genes are TRBV29-1 and TRBJ2-1; TRBD2 matches at 11 bases. The read stops 3 residues short of the end of the CDR3; the missing end is completed from the germline J gene. CDR1 is SQVTM, CDR2 ANQGSEA, per germline. This CDR3 is 15 amino acids long. V trimming: 1 base; J trimming: 5 bases; junction bases outside the gene matches: 4.

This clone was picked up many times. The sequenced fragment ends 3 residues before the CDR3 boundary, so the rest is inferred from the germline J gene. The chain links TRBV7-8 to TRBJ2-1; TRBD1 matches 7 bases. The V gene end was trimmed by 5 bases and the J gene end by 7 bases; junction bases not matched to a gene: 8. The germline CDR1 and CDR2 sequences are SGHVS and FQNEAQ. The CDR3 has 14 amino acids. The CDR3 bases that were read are TGTGCCAGCAGCGTACAGGGGTCGGCGAATGAG. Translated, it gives CASSVQGSANE. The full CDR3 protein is CASSVQGSANEQFF.

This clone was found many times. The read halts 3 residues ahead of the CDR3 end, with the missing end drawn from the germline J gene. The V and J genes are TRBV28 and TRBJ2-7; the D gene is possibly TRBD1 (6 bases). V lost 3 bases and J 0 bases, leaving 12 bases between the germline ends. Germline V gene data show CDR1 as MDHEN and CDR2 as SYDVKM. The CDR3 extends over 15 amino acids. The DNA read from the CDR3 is TGTGCCAGCAGTTTGACAGGCCTACTCTCCTACGAG. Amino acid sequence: CASSLTGLLSYE. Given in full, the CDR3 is CASSLTGLLSYEQYF.

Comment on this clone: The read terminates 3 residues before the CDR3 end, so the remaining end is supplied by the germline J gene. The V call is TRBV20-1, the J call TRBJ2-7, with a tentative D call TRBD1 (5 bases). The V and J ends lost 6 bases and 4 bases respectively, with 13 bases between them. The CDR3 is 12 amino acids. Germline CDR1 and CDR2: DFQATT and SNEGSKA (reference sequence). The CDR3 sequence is CSAVRVGYEQYF. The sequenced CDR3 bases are TGCAGTGCAGTCAGGGTAGGTTACGAG.

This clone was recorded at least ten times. CDR3 protein: CASRGGVSYNEQFF. Incomplete CDR3 DNA: TGTGCCAGCAGGGGGGGAGTGTCCTACAATGAG. The gene calls are TRBV7-9 and TRBJ2-1; D is perhaps TRBD2 (6 bases). The CDR3 goes on 3 residues after the read ends, and that part is filled in from the germline J gene. V was clipped by 6 bases and J by 1 base, with 10 bases between them. The CDR3 is made up of 14 amino acids. Germline lookup yields CDR1 SEHNR and CDR2 FQNEAQ (reference sequence).

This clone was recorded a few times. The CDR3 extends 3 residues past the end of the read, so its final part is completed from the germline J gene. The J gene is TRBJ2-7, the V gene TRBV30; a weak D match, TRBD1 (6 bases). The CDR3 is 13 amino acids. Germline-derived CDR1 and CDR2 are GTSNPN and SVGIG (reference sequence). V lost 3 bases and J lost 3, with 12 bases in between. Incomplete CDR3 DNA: TGTGCCTGGAGGCCGGGACACGGCTACGAG. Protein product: CAWRPGHGYE. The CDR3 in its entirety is CAWRPGHGYEQYF.

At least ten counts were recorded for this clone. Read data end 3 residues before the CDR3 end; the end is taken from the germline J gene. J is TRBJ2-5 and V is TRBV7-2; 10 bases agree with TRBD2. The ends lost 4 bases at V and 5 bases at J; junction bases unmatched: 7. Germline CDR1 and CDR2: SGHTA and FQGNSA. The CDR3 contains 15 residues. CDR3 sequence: CASSSQAGGRETQYF. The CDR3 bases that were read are TGTGCCAGCAGCTCTCAAGCGGGAGGGCGGGAGACC.

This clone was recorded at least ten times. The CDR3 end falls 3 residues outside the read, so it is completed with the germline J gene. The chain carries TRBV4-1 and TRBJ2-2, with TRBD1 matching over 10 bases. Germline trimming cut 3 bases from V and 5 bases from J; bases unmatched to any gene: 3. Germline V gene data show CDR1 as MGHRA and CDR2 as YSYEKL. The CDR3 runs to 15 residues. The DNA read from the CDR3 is TGCGCCAGCAGCCACGGGACAGGGGTGACCGGGGAG. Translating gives CASSHGTGVTGE. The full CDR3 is CASSHGTGVTGELFF.

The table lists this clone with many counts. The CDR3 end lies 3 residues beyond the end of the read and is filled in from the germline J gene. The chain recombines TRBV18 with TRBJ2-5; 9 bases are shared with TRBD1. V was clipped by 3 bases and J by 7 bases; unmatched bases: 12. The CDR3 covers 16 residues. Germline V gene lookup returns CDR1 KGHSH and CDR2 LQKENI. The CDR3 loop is CASSPTGQGLQVTQYF. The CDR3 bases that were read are TGTGCCAGCTCACCCACCGGACAGGGGTTACAGGTGACC.

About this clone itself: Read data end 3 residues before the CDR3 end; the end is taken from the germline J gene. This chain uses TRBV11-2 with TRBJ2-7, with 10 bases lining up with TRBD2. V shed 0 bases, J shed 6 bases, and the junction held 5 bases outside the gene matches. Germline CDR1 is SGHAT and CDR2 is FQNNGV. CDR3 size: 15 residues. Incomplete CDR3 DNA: TGTGCCAGCAGCTTAGATCTTACTAGCGGGACCGAG. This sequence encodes CASSLDLTSGTE. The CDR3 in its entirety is CASSLDLTSGTEQYF.

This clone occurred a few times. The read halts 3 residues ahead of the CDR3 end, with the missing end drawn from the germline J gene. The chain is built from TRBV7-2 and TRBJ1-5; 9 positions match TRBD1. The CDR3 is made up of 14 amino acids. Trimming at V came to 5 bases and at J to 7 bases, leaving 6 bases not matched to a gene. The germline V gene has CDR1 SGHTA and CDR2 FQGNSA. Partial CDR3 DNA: TGTGCCAGCAGCCTGACAGGGGGATACCAGCCC. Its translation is CASSLTGGYQP. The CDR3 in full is CASSLTGGYQPQHF.

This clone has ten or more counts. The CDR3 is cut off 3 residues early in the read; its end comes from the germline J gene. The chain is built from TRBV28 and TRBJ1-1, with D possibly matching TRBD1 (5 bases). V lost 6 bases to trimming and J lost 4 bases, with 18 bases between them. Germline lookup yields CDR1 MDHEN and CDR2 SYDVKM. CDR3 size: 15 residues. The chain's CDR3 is CASSPPPGRGTEAFF. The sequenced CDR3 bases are TGTGCCAGCAGCCCACCCCCGGGGCGGGGCACTGAA. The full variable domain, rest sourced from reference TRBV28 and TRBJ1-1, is DVKVTQSSRYLVKRTGEKVFLECVQDMDHENMFWYRQDPGLGLRLIYFSYDVKMKEKGDIPEGYSVSREKKERFSLILESASTNQTSMYLCASSPPPGRGTEAFFGQGTRLTVV.

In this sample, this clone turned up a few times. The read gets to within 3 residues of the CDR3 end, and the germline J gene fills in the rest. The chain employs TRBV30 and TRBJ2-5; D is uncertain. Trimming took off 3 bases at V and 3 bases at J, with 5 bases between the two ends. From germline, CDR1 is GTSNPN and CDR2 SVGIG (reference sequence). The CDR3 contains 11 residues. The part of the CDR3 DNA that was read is TGTGCCTGGAGCTTAAAAGAGACC. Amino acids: CAWSLKET. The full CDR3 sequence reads CAWSLKETQYF.